The 8 T cell receptor beta chains presented below share a single source sample, sequenced in a study of blood T cells in healthy people across ages. PCR was performed a second time for about 7 to 12 cycles using a sample-barcoded 5' primer and a J-beta primer mix. MiXCR, applied by TCRdb to the 5' RACE reads, yields one record per CDR3 protein. The sample lists around 650,000 distinct CDR3 sequences; about a third were seen once. Sequenced: blood. These receptors were taken from a woman older than 75 in good health.

The CDR3 here is CSASGDRGDTGELFF. The CDR3 coding sequence is TGCAGTGCTAGCGGGGACAGGGGAGACACCGGGGAGCTGTTTTTT. This rearrangement joins TRBV20-1 to TRBJ2-2; 10 positions agree with TRBD1. V shed 3 bases and J 3 bases; nucleotides not matched to a gene: 4. The CDR3 has 15 residues. The germline gives CDR1 DFQATT, CDR2 SNEGSKA (reference sequence).

Many counts were recorded for this clonotype. The chain recombines TRBV4-1 with TRBJ2-7, with 8 bases matching TRBD1. This CDR3 has 15 amino acids. Germline V gene lookup returns CDR1 MGHRA and CDR2 YSYEKL. V shed 1 base and J 4 bases; nucleotides not matched to a gene: 6. The CDR3: CASSQGTGNVYEQYF. CDR3 in DNA: TGCGCCAGCAGCCAAGGGACAGGGAATGTGTACGAGCAGTACTTC.

This clonotype has only a few counts. The chain recombines TRBV6-1 with TRBJ1-1; D is ambiguous. The CDR3 has 14 residues. Germline lookup yields CDR1 MNHNS and CDR2 SASEGT. V lost 3 bases, J lost 0 bases, and 8 bases lay in between. The CDR3 reads CASSDALLNTEAFF. The DNA for the CDR3 is TGTGCCAGCAGTGATGCTCTGTTGAACACTGAAGCTTTCTTT.

Of note for this clonotype: A read error may be the cause here, since a much bigger clone is one base away. V and J are TRBV7-2 and TRBJ2-7; either TRBD1 or TRBD2 may fit D (5 bases each). V lost 1 base and J lost 7, with 17 bases in between. Germline assignment: CDR1 SGHTA and CDR2 FQGNSA. The CDR3 totals 15 residues. The CDR3 DNA sequence: TGTGCCAGCAGCTTAGAAGGGGACCGGCACAATGAGCAGTACTTC. Protein product: CASSLEGDRHNEQYF.

This clonotype showed up many times. DNA for the CDR3: TGTGCCAGCAGCCCGACAGGGACTAGCACAGATACGCAGTATTTT. Translation: CASSPTGTSTDTQYF. The V and J genes are TRBV28 and TRBJ2-3; maybe TRBD1 (7 bases). CDR3 size: 15 residues. CDR1 MDHEN and CDR2 SYDVKM come from the germline V gene. Trimming left V 6 bases short and J 0 bases short, with 13 bases between.

V and J are TRBV9 and TRBJ1-2; D unresolved. Looked up from germline, CDR1 is SGDLS and CDR2 is YYNGEE. V lost 1 base to trimming and J lost 8 bases, with 9 bases between them. CDR3 length: 12 amino acids. The CDR3 here is CASSVLGGGYTF. CDR3 nucleotides: TGTGCCAGCAGCGTATTAGGAGGCGGCTACACCTTC.

On this clonotype: A much larger clone differs by one base, so this may be a read error. The rearrangement links TRBV10-3 to TRBJ2-5; 7 bases agree with TRBD1. CDR1 is ENHRY, CDR2 SYGVKD, per germline. V was pared by 2 bases and J by 4 bases, with 7 bases of the junction left unmatched. The CDR3 loop spans 15 amino acids. In DNA, the CDR3 is TGTGCCATCAGTGAGACAGACAGGGCCCGAGAGACCCAGTACTTC. It codes for CAISETDRARETQYF.

This clonotype has a count of ten or more. The V gene is TRBV5-1, the J gene TRBJ1-1; no definite D call. CDR1 SGHRS and CDR2 YFSETQ come from the germline V gene. The length of the CDR3 is 15 residues. V lost 2 bases and J 1 base, leaving 12 bases between the germline ends. The DNA for the CDR3 is TGCGCCAGCAGCTTCTCAGCTTTTTCGAACACTGAAGCTTTCTTT. It encodes CASSFSAFSNTEAFF.